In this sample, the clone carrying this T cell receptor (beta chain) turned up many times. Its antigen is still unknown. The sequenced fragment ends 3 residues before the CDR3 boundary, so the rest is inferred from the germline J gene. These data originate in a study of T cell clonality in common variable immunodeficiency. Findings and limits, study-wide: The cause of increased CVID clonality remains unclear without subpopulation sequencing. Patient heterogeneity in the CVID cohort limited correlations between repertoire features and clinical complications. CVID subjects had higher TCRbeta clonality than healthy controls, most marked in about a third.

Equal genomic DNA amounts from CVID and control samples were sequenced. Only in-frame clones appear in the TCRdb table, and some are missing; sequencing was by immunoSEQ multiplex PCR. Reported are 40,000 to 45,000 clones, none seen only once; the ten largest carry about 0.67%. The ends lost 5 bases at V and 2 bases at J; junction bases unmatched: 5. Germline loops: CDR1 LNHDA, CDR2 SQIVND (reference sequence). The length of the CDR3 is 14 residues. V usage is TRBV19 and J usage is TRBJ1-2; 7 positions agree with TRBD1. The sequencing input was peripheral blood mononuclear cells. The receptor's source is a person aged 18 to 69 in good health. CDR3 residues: CASSSRQGNYGYTF. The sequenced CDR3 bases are TGTGCCAGTAGTTCCAGACAGGGCAACTATGGC.